The clone carrying this T cell receptor beta chain was seen a few times. The data were taken from a study of blood T cell repertoires in COVID-19. Sequencing used immunoSEQ multiplex PCR; TCRdb keeps in-frame clones, though not all of them. The table records 210,000 or so clones, 84% of them present only once. Trimming pared 1 base from V and 8 bases from J, leaving 18 bases between. The CDR3 contains 16 residues. The germline V gene encodes CDR1 SEHNR and CDR2 FQNEAQ (reference sequence). The source material was peripheral blood. The TCR was taken from a woman of 80 years or more with active or convalescent COVID-19. The chain has TRBV7-9 and TRBJ2-1, with D possibly being TRBD1 (6 bases). CDR3 DNA sequence: TGTGCCAGCAGCTTAGAGTATGGGGGCGGGTTTGATGAGCAGTTCTTC. Residues: CASSLEYGGGFDEQFF.